This T cell receptor beta chain was captured by sequencing in a study of metastatic and nonmetastatic thyroid tumors. Study-level information: Patients with malignant and benign thyroid disease provided blood and tumor or nodule tissue, whose repertoires were compared.

Until they underwent thyroid surgery, no patient had received any treatment. The ends were cut back, 6 bases at V and 0 bases at J, with 15 bases in the middle. CDR3 length equals 16 residues. The V gene's germline CDR1 is MNHNS and CDR2 SASEGT. MiXCR reprocessed the PCR reads for TCRdb. This table holds 50,000 or so clones, around 20% found once. The V gene is TRBV6-1, the J gene TRBJ2-4, with D possibly matching TRBD2 (6 bases). Material for sequencing was blood. This TCR derives from a male donor with papillary thyroid cancer or a benign thyroid nodule (not recorded which). Some clones in this sample may be carry-over from other donors' samples. The CDR3 protein is CASSQSGSGAKNIQYF. Here the CDR3 DNA reads TGTGCCAGCAGCCAAAGCGGGTCGGGAGCCAAAAACATTCAGTACTTC.